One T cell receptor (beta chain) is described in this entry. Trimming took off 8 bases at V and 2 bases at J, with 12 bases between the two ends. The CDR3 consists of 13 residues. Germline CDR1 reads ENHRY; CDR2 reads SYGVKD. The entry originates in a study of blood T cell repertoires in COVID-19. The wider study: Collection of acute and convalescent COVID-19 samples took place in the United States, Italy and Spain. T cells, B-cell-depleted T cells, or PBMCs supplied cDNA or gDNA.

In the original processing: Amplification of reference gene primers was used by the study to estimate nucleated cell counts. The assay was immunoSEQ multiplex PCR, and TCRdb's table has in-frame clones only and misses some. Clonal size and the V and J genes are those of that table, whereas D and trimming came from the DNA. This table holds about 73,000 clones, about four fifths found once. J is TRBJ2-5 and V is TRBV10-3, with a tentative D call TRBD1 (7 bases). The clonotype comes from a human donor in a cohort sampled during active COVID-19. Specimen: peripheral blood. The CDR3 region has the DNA TGTGCCATCGCAGGGGGGAAACAAGAGACCCAGTACTTC. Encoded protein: CAIAGGKQETQYF.